This T cell receptor beta chain was captured in a study of CD8 T cells in ankylosing spondylitis. The sample holds many counts of this clonotype. Antigen specificity is unknown. TCRdb processed the 5' RACE reads anew with MiXCR; each CDR3 protein has one entry. The data show about 130,000 distinct CDR3 sequences, with 9.3% seen just once and 3% to 4% held by the top ten. Findings and limits, study-wide: The study looked at matched synovial fluid samples from ankylosing spondylitis patients. Disease-linked clones were reported to be significantly enriched there.

This receptor was identified in a male donor with ankylosing spondylitis or in good health (not recorded which). Sequencing was performed on blood, either unsorted or a sorted T cell fraction (not recorded which).

CDR3 nucleotides: TGCAGTGCTAGAGATACGACAGGGCAATACACCGGGGAGCTGTTTTTT. Amino acids: CSARDTTGQYTGELFF. The J gene is TRBJ2-2, the V gene TRBV20-1, with 7 bases aligning to TRBD1. There are 16 residues in the CDR3. V lost 0 bases and J lost 3; bases outside the gene matches: 7. Germline-derived CDR1 and CDR2 are DFQATT and SNEGSKA (reference sequence).